The text below deals with one TCR beta chain. Assay: immunoSEQ multiplex PCR; the TCRdb copy retains only in-frame clones and omits some. The sample includes over a million clones, 78% of them seen just once. This sample was included in a study of shared clonotypes between healthy human individuals. Germline loops: CDR1 SGHNT, CDR2 YYREEE (reference sequence). Trimming took off 1 base at V and 6 bases at J, with 20 bases between the two ends. This CDR3 has 16 residues. Among the donors, all were Caucasian adults who lived in Nashville, Tennessee. The sequence came from a man aged 18 to 35 in good health. Some clones in this sample may be carry-over from other donors' samples. The rearrangement links TRBV5-4 to TRBJ2-7; tentative D call: TRBD1 (5 bases). Sequencing was done on a sample of memory CD4+ T cells from PBMCs. As to subset: CD45RA-negative fraction. The chain's CDR3 is CASSLPLAGPLREQYF. The CDR3 nucleotides are TGTGCCAGCAGCTTGCCACTGGCAGGGCCTCTACGCGAGCAGTACTTC.